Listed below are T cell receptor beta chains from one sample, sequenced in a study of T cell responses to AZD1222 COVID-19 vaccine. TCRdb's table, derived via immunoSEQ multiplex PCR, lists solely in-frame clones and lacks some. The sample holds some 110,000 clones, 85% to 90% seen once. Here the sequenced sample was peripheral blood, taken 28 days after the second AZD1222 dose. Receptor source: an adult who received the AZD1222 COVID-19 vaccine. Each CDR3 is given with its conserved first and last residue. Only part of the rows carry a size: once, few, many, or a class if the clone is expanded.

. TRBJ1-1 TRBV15 CATRGRGRNTEAFF
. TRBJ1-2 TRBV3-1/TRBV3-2 CASSQPPMGPLYGYTF
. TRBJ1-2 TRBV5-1 CASTGTGNYGYTF
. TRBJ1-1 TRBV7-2 CASRSAANTEAFF
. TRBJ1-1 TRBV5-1 CASRALEEMNTEAFF
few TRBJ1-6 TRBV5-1 CASSLEGDRGNSPLHF
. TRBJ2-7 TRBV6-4 CASSEDRGRPYEQYF
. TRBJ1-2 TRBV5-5 CASSLAEGTNYGYTF
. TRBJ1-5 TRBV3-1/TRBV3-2 CASSLTGPLGNQPQHF
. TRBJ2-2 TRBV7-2 CASSSSIAAPGELFF
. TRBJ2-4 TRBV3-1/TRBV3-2 CASSMAAKNIQYF
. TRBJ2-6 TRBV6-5 CASSYGSSGANVLTF
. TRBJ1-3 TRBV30 CAWTRVSSGNTIYF
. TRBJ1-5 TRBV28 CASSQENQPQHF
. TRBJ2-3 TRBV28 CASSFPRGATSTDTQYF
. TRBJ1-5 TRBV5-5 CASSLDGEQPQHF
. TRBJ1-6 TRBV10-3 CAISGGQGQTSPLHF
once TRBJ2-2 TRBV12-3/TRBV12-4 CASRPRGSGELFF
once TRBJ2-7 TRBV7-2 CASSLDQEDEQYF
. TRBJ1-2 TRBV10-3 CAIWGTESFYGYTF
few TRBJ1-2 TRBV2 CASSGDFSYGYTF
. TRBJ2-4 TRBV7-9 CASSPQGGGLAKNIQYF
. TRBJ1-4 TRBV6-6 CASSYGNSQNEKLFF
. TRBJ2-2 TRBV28 CASSLQGAGTGELFF
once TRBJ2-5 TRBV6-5 CASRRSETQYF
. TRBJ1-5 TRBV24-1 CATSDRGRGGLQHF
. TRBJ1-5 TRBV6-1 CASSEYGASNQPQHF
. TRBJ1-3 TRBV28 CASQPMEARLNRDSSGNTIYF
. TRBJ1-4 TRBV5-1 CASSLGQGWFEKLFF
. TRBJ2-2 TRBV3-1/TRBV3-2 CASSQEYTTWRTGSTNTGELFF
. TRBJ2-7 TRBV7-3 CASSPGSGGRYEQYF
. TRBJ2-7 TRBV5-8 CASNYRGVSEQYF
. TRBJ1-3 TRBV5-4 CASSPDLDRAGNTIYF
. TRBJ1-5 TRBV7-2 CASRGQLNQPQHF
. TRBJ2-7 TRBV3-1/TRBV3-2 CASSQVVGEQYF
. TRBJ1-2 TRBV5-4 CASSFHSNGYTF
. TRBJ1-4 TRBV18 CASSPITGTEEKLFF
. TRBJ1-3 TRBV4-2 CASSQDSTGGSGNTIYF
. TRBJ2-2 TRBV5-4 CASSLARGITGELFF
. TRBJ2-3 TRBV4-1 CASSLKSTDTQYF
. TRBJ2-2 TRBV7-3 CASSLNTGNTGELFF
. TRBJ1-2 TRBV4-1 CASSQDFSTQYGYTF
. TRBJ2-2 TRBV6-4 CASSDSGDTGELFF
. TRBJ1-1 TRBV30 CASGGNTEAFF
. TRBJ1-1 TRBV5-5 CASSLGGVNTEAFF
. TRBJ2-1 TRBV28 CASSLPGQGDNEQFF
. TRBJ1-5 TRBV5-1 CASSLEGDNQPQHF
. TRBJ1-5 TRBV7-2 CASSLVGRAGNQPQHF
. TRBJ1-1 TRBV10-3 CAISEGGTEAFF
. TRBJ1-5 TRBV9 CAIKGRGQLGQPQHF
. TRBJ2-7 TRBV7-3 CASSFGLTYEQYF
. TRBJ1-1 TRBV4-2 CASSHDPPRPENTEAFF
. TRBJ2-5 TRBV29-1 CSVGSGGYQETQYF
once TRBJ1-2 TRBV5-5 CASSSEPGQSLNYGYTF
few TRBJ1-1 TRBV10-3 CATRSRTVDTEAFF